This passage covers 6 T cell receptor beta chains from one sample sequenced in a study of T cell clones after liver transplantation. Assay used: immunoSEQ multiplex PCR; TCRdb lists only in-frame clones, some missing. The data contain 4,500 to 6,500 clones, roughly 29% of them singletons. TCRbeta sequences of proliferating CFSE-low MLR cells were labeled alloreactive. Their recognized antigens are unknown. The specimen sequenced was CD4+ T cells from cultured PBMCs. All receptors come from a human patient who received a liver transplant. Some of the T cells may derive from the graft donor.

The gene calls are TRBV6-4 and TRBJ1-2; D call uncertain. Trimming pared 6 bases from V and 2 bases from J, leaving 10 bases between. The CDR3 length is 13 residues. The germline V gene has CDR1 MRHNA and CDR2 SNTAGT. CDR3 DNA sequence: TGTGCCAGCAGACGCGACCGAAACTATGGCTACACCTTC. It specifies CASRRDRNYGYTF.

A note on this clone: A far larger clone is only one base removed, so a read error is likely. DNA for the CDR3: TGCGCCAGCAGCTGGGGAGTTTCCTATGGCTACACCTTC. It encodes CASSWGVSYGYTF. J is TRBJ1-2 and V is TRBV5-1, with D unresolved. There are 13 residues in the CDR3. Germline lookup yields CDR1 SGHRS and CDR2 YFSETQ. The ends were cut back, 3 bases at V and 4 bases at J, with 10 bases in the middle.

This clone was observed a few times. A read error is the likely source, as a far larger clone sits one nucleotide away. This sequence joins TRBV19 and TRBJ2-7; D is unresolved. With 4 bases removed from V and 3 bases from J, the gap between germline ends came to 13 bases. CDR1 LNHDA and CDR2 SQIVND come from the germline V gene (reference sequence). This CDR3 comprises 14 residues. The CDR3 spells CASSSTNYYYEQYF. The CDR3 DNA reads as TGTGCCAGTAGTAGTACAAACTATTACTACGAGCAGTACTTC.

This clone ranks as medium-sized. The chain combines TRBV6-5 with TRBJ1-3, with D perhaps TRBD1 (6 bases). CDR3 length: 14 amino acids. Germline V gene data show CDR1 as MNHEY and CDR2 as SVGAGI. Trimming took off 8 bases at V and 4 bases at J, with 15 bases between the two ends. CDR3 bases: TGTGCCAGCCACAGAGGGGGGTACGGAAACACCATATATTTT. Its protein product is CASHRGGYGNTIYF.

About this clone itself: One base separates it from a far larger clone, so it is likely a read error. The CDR3 does not end in the conserved phenylalanine or tryptophan, so this is likely a read error. This chain links TRBV30 with TRBJ1-2; D gene uncertain. The CDR3 has 14 residues. With 2 bases removed from V and 2 bases from J, the gap between germline ends came to 12 bases. In germline, CDR1 is GTSNPN, CDR2 SVGIG (reference sequence). The CDR3 DNA reads as TGTGCCTGGAGTCCCTACTCTCCCAACTATGGCTACACCTGC. Its protein is CAWSPYSPNYGYTC.

This sequence joins TRBV7-9 and TRBJ1-1; 9 bases align to TRBD1. This CDR3 is built from 15 residues. CDR1 SEHNR and CDR2 FQNEAQ come from the germline V gene (reference sequence). V was clipped by 5 bases and J by 3 bases; unmatched bases: 7. The CDR3 DNA is TGTGCCAGCAGCCCAGGGACAGGGCTGCACACTGAAGCTTTCTTT. It specifies CASSPGTGLHTEAFF.